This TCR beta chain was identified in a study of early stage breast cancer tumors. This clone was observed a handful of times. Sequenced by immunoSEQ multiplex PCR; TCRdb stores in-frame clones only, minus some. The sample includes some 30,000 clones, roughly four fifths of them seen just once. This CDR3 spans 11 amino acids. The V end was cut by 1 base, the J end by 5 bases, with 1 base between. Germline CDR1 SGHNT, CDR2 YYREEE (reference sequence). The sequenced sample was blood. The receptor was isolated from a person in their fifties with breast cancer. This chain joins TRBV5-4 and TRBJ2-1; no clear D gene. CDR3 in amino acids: CASSLNNEQFF. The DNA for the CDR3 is TGTGCCAGCAGCTTGAACAATGAGCAGTTCTTC.